These 2 T cell receptor beta chains were all obtained from the same sample, sequenced in a study of breast tumors, draining lymph nodes, adjacent tissues. Via MiXCR, TCRdb re-called the multiplex PCR reads, giving one row per CDR3 protein. This repertoire shows approximately 90,000 distinct CDR3 sequences, roughly 29% found once; its top ten account for around 8.1%. Samples came from axillary lymph nodes draining the breast cancer. Sequencing was done on a sample of axillary lymph node tissue. Every receptor here comes from a female donor with breast cancer. Some clones in this sample may be carry-over from other donors' samples.

This clonotype came up many times. This chain links TRBV2 with TRBJ2-1, with D perhaps matching TRBD2 (5 bases). From germline, CDR1 is SNHLY and CDR2 FYNNEI. The CDR3 sequence is 15 residues long. The V gene lost 3 bases and the J gene lost 2 bases, with 11 bases spanning the gap. Written as DNA, the CDR3 is TGTGCCAGCAGTGATCGGAGCGGCACCTACAATGAGCAGTTCTTC. It specifies CASSDRSGTYNEQFF.

This clonotype was seen repeatedly, ten times or more. This chain joins TRBV27 and TRBJ2-1; 7 bases align to TRBD2. Germline V gene sequence: CDR1 MNHEY, CDR2 SMNVEV (reference sequence). The trim removed 2 bases at V and 8 bases at J, leaving 9 bases unmatched. CDR3 length: 15 amino acids. The CDR3 region has the DNA TGTGCCAGCAGTTTAGGGGGAGGGCTAAACCATGAGCAGTTCTTC. Translating it yields CASSLGGGLNHEQFF.